These T cell receptor beta chains were read from a single sample in a study of blood T cell repertoires in COVID-19. TCRdb keeps only in-frame clones here, not all; method: immunoSEQ multiplex PCR. The repertoire has 150,000 to 200,000 clones, over 80% of them found once; the top ten carry 8% to 9.5%. Sequenced material: peripheral blood. Every receptor here comes from a woman aged 70 to 79 with acute or convalescent COVID-19. CDR3s include the opening cysteine and the closing phenylalanine or tryptophan. D genes are given only for firm matches. Expanded clones are given a class, and other clones once, few, many or no size at all.

D gene	clone size	V gene	J gene	CDR3 protein	CDR3 DNA
-	once	TRBV5-6	TRBJ1-2	CASSLLLQNRYNGYTF	TGTGCCAGCAGCTTGCTTCTACAGAATAGGTATAATGGCTACACCTTC
TRBD1	-	TRBV19	TRBJ1-5	CASSIGQGAQPQHF	TGTGCCAGTAGTATAGGACAGGGGGCTCAGCCCCAGCATTTT
TRBD1	-	TRBV28	TRBJ1-1	CASSLYATGETEAFF	TGTGCCAGCAGTTTATACGCGACAGGGGAGACTGAAGCTTTCTTT
TRBD2	-	TRBV11-3	TRBJ2-7	CASSLHSTSGLYEQYF	TGTGCCAGCAGCCTCCACTCGACTAGCGGACTTTACGAGCAGTACTTC
TRBD1	few	TRBV5-4	TRBJ1-6	CASSLFDRDNSPLHF	TGTGCCAGCAGCTTGTTCGACAGGGACAATTCACCCCTCCACTTT
-	-	TRBV19	TRBJ1-1	CASNNREMEKAFF	TGTGCCAGTAATAACAGGGAGATGGAGAAAGCTTTCTTT
TRBD1	-	TRBV28	TRBJ1-2	CASSGDRGRSYTF	TGTGCCAGCAGCGGTGACAGGGGGCGAAGCTACACCTTC
TRBD1	-	TRBV24-1	TRBJ1-1	CATSETTGRGEAFF	TGTGCCACCAGTGAGACGACAGGGCGGGGAGAAGCTTTCTTT
TRBD1	-	TRBV5-1	TRBJ1-5	CASSLEGGFDQPQHF	TGCGCCAGCAGCTTGGAAGGGGGCTTCGATCAGCCCCAGCATTTT
TRBD1	-	TRBV6-2/TRBV6-3	TRBJ1-1	CASSDRAPMNTEAFF	TGTGCCAGCAGTGACAGGGCACCGATGAACACTGAAGCTTTCTTT
TRBD2	-	TRBV6-1	TRBJ2-1	CASGHQTSGDNEQFF	TGTGCCAGCGGGCACCAGACTAGCGGGGACAATGAGCAGTTCTTC
TRBD1	-	TRBV19	TRBJ2-7	CASSTQTGIGEQYF	TGTGCCAGTAGTACCCAGACAGGGATCGGCGAGCAGTACTTC
-	-	TRBV28	TRBJ1-2	CASSLYPSGKLLFNGYTF	TGTGCCAGCAGTTTATACCCTTCAGGGAAACTACTCTTTAATGGCTACACCTTC
TRBD2	-	TRBV6-5	TRBJ2-7	CATTREGTYEQYF	TGTGCCACCACGCGGGAGGGCACCTACGAGCAGTACTTC
TRBD1	-	TRBV5-1	TRBJ1-1	CASSPGQGALVSTEAFF	TGCGCCAGCAGCCCGGGACAGGGGGCGTTGGTAAGCACTGAAGCTTTCTTT
TRBD1	-	TRBV5-1	TRBJ1-2	CASSEGQGGYGYTF	TGCGCCAGCAGCGAAGGACAGGGCGGCTATGGCTACACCTTC
TRBD1	-	TRBV10-3	TRBJ1-1	CAIRDRRNTEAFF	TGTGCCATCAGGGACAGGCGTAACACTGAAGCTTTCTTT
-	few	TRBV2	TRBJ1-2	CASSLDSYGYTF	TGTGCCAGCAGTTTAGACAGCTATGGCTACACCTTC
-	-	TRBV7-9	TRBJ2-7	CASSNRDTYSYEQYF	TGTGCCAGCAGCAACCGGGACACCTACTCCTACGAGCAGTACTTC
-	few	TRBV9	TRBJ2-5	CASSPNHGGTETQYF	TGTGCCAGCAGCCCTAACCATGGCGGGACGGAGACCCAGTACTTC